This T cell receptor (beta chain) was profiled in a study of response to subunit inactivated influenza vaccine. This CDR3 contains 16 residues. V gave up 9 bases and J gave up 1 base, with 21 bases separating them. TCRdb processed the RT-PCR reads anew with MiXCR; each CDR3 protein has one entry. There are approximately 700,000 distinct CDR3 sequences in the sample; approximately 15% occur only once, and less than 9% lies in the top ten. The chain joins TRBV23-1 to TRBJ1-1; D remains ambiguous. TRBV23-1 is assigned to the ORF class and has an uncertain function. The source was PBMCs from blood, collected less than 15 days before vaccination. The TCR originated in a man over 45 who received an inactivated influenza vaccine. CDR3 coding DNA: TGCGCCAGAAGCACATCTTGCTCAACTAAGAACACTGAAGCTTTCTTT. It yields the protein CARSTSCSTKNTEAFF.